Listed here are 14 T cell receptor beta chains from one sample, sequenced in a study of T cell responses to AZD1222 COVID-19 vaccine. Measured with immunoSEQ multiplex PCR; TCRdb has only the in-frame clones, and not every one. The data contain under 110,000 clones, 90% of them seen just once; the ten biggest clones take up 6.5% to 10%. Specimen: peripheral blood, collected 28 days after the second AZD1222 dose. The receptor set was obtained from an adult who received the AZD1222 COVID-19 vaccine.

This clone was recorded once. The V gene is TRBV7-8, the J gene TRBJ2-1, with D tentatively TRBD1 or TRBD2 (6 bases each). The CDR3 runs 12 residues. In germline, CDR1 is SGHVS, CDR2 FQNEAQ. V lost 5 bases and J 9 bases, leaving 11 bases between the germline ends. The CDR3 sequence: CASSRGGPEQFF. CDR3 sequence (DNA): TGTGCCAGCAGCCGTGGGGGGCCTGAGCAGTTCTTC. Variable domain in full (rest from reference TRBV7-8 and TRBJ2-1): GAGVSQSPRYKVAKRGQDVALRCDPISGHVSLFWYQQALGQGPEFLTYFQNEAQLDKSGLPSDRFFAERPEGSVSTLKIQRTQQEDSAVYLCASSRGGPEQFFGPGTRLTVL.

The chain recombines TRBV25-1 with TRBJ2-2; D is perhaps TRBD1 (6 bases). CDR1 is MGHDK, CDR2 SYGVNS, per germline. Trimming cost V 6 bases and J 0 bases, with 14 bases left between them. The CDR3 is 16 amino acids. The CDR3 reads CASRDARGPNTGELFF. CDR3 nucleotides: TGTGCCAGCAGGGACGCCAGGGGACCGAACACCGGGGAGCTGTTTTTT.

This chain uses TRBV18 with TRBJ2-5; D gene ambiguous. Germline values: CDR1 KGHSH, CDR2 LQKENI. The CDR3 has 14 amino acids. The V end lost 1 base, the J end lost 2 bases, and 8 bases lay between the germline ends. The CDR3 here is CASSPLTVQETQYF. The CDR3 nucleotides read TGTGCCAGCTCACCACTGACGGTTCAAGAGACCCAGTACTTC.

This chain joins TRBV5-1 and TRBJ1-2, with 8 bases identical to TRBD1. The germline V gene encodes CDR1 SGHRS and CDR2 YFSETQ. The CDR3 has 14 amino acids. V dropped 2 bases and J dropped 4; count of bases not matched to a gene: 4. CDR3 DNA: TGCGCCAGCAGCTTCGAACAGGGGGTCTATGGCTACACCTTC. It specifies CASSFEQGVYGYTF.

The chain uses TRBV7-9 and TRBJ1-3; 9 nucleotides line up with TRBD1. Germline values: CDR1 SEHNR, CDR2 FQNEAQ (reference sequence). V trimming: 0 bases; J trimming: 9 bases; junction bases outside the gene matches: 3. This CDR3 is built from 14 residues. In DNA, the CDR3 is TGTGCCAGCAGCTTAGCGGGACAGGGTGGCACCATATATTTT. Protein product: CASSLAGQGGTIYF.

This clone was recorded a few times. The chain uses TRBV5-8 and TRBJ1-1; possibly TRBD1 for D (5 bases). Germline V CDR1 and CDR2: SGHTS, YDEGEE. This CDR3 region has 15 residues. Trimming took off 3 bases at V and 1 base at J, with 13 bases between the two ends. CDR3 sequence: CASSSENRRNTEAFF. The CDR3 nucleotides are TGTGCCAGCAGCTCAGAGAACAGGAGGAACACTGAAGCTTTCTTT.

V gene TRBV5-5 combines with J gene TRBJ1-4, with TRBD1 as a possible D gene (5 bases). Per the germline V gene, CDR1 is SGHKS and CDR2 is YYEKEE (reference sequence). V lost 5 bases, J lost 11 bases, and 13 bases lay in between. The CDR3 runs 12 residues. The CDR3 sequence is CASRSGLEKLFF. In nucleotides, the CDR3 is TGTGCCAGCAGATCAGGGTTGGAGAAACTGTTTTTT.

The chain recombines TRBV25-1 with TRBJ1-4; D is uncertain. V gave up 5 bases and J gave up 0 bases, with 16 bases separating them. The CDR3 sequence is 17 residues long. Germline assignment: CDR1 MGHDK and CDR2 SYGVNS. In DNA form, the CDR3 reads TGTGCCAGCAGTCCTGTTAATACGCTTGCAACTAATGAAAAACTGTTTTTT. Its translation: CASSPVNTLATNEKLFF.

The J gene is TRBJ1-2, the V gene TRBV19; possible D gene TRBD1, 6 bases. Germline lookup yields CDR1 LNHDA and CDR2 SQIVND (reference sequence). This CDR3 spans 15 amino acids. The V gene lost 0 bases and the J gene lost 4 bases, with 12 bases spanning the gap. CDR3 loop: CASSIDGQRAYGYTF. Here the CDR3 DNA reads TGTGCCAGTAGTATAGACGGACAGCGTGCCTATGGCTACACCTTC.

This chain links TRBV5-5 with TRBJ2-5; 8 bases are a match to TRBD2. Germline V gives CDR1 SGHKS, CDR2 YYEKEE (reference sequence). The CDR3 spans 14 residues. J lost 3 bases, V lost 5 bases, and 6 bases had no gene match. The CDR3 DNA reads TGTGCCAGCAGTCCAGACGGGAGGGAAGAGACCCAGTACTTC. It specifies CASSPDGREETQYF.

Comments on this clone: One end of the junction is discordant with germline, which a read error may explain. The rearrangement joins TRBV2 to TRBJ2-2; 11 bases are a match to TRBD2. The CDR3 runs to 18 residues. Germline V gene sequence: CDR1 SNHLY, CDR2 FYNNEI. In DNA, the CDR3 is TGTGCCAGCAGCGAAGGGAAGACTAGCGGGACGAACACCGGGGAGCTGTTTTTT. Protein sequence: CASSEGKTSGTNTGELFF. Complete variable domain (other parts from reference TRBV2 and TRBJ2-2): EPEVTQTPSHQVTQMGQEVILRCVPISNHLYFYWYRQILGQKVEFLVSFYNNEISEKSEIFDDQFSVERPDGSNFTLKIRSTKLEDSAMYFCASSEGKTSGTNTGELFFGEGSRLTVL.

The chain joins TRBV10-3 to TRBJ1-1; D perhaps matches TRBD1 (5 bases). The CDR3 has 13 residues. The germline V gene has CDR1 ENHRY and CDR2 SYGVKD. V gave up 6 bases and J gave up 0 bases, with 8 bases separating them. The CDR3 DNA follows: TGTGCCATCAGCGGGACTGTGAACACTGAAGCTTTCTTT. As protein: CAISGTVNTEAFF.

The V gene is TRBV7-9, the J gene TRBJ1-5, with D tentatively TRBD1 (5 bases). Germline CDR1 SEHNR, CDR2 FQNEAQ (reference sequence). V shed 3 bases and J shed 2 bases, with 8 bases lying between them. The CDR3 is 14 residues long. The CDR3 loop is CASSLGGGNQPQHF. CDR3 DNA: TGTGCCAGCAGCTTGGGGGGGGGCAATCAGCCCCAGCATTTT.

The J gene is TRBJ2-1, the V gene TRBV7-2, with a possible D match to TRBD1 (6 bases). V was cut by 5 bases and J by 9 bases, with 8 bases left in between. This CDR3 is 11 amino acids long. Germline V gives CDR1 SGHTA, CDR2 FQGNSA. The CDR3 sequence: CASSRQVEQFF. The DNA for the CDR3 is TGTGCCAGCAGCAGACAGGTTGAGCAGTTCTTC.